This record covers a single TCR beta chain. A much larger clone differs from this one at a single base, so this may be a read error. This entry is derived from a study of blood T cells in healthy people across ages. Together with a sample-barcoded 5' primer, a J-beta primer mix was included in a second PCR lasting about 6 to 11 cycles. From the 5' RACE reads, TCRdb called clonotypes with MiXCR, one entry per CDR3 protein. This sample has around 1,500,000 distinct CDR3 sequences, with over 25% found just once. The CDR3 spans 15 residues. Looked up from germline, CDR1 is MGHRA and CDR2 is YSYEKL. With 4 bases clipped from V and 11 bases from J, the junction kept 14 bases outside the gene matches.

The specimen was blood. The chain joins TRBV4-1 to TRBJ2-5; TRBD2 aligns across 9 bases. This TCR was recovered from a woman in her 30s in good health. The CDR3 sequence is CASSLRGLAPNEQYF. Here the CDR3 DNA reads TGCGCCAGCAGCCTCCGGGGACTAGCACCCAATGAGCAGTACTTC.